The clone carrying this T cell receptor beta chain was seen once. The data derive from a study of T cell changes during pregnancy in multiple sclerosis. Losses at the gene ends were 0 bases for V and 0 bases for J; bases not matched to a gene: 12. The length of the CDR3 is 19 residues. Germline CDR1 and CDR2: SGHRS and YFSETQ. Libraries were prepared by immunoSEQ multiplex PCR; TCRdb keeps only in-frame clonotypes and omits some of them. The sample consists of about 70,000 clones, 80% to 95% of them appearing once. The receptor was derived from a female donor with multiple sclerosis, enrolled in a pregnancy study. The chain has TRBV5-1 and TRBJ1-1; TRBD1 aligns across 9 bases. The material sequenced was peripheral blood, taken in the first trimester of pregnancy. As DNA, the CDR3 is TGCGCCAGCAGCTTGGTCATGGCTGGGACAGGGAACATGAACACTGAAGCTTTCTTT. Translation gives CASSLVMAGTGNMNTEAFF.